This TCR beta chain was recovered during a study of CD8 T cells in Susac syndrome. On this clonotype itself: One end of the junction fails to match germline, which may point to a read error.

The CDR3 consists of 14 residues. Germline V gives CDR1 DFQATT, CDR2 SNEGSKA (reference sequence). With random hexamers, 0.5 to 1 ug RNA was reverse transcribed. TCRdb re-analysed the immunoSEQ multiplex PCR reads in MiXCR, keeping a single row per CDR3 protein. The table lists roughly 140,000 distinct CDR3 sequences, 94% of them singletons. FACS was used to enrich TEMRA cells, whereas the CD8+ and CD4+ T cells were obtained by negative isolation. The sequence was obtained from a human donor in good health. This rearrangement joins TRBV20-1 to TRBJ2-1; weak D call: TRBD2 (5 bases). The sequenced sample was CD8+ T cells from PBMCs. CDR3 amino acids: CSAGDYRSYNEQFF. In DNA, the CDR3 is TGCAGTGCTGGAGACTACCGCTCCTACAATGAGCAGTTCTTC.